The entry below gives a single T cell receptor beta chain sequence along with its context. Its antigen is currently not known. Per-nucleotide qualities are absent, and no much larger clonotype sits a single base away. TCRbeta CDR3 regions were amplified from genomic DNA by means of the immunoSEQ Assay, a bias-controlled multiplex PCR. Per the authors' processing: Nucleated cell counts per sample were estimated from amplification of reference gene primers within the assay. To quantify the absolute abundance of each unique TCRbeta CDR3 rearrangement, sequence reads were collapsed and filtered. Productive Simpson clonality was computed per sample as the square root of Simpson's diversity index over productive rearrangements. TCRdb re-hosts the immuneACCESS table, in-frame sequences only. Its copies lack some clones; in the studies checked, an unresolved V gene accounts for under half of them, and the cause for the rest is not known. The DNA was the basis for D and trimming; V, J and clone size are from that table. The sample table lists approximately 100,000 clones, more than 85% of them with a count of one. The ten largest account for about 19% of the sample.

The record originates from a study of blood T cell repertoires in COVID-19 (TCRdb year 2020). About the study as a whole: Samples covering the acute and convalescent phases of COVID-19 were provided by collaborators in the United States, Italy and Spain. Samples were obtained from the ongoing ImmuneRACE study (first 160 participants) and from 1,254 subjects provided by 6 global collaborators. A de-identified subject ID, COVID-19 status, age in years and sex were almost always included in the sample metadata. The repertoires were released in a freely available public database intended as a resource for research on the immune response to SARS-CoV-2. Where available, HLA class I and class II types were taken from metadata supplied by the sample provider and were not determined by assay-based typing. The prospective study material was composed of cDNA or gDNA derived from T cells, B-cell-depleted T cells, or PBMCs. Subjects who had been exposed to COVID-19, were actively infected with it, or had recovered from it provided the deeply sampled blood TCRbeta repertoires that made up the dataset.

The junction shows trimming of 0 bases on V and 4 bases on J, plus 9 bases between the germline ends. From a lookup of the germline V gene (reference sequence), CDR1 and CDR2 are LNHNV and YYDKDF. Counted from cysteine to phenylalanine, this CDR3 has 14 amino acids. The only DNA kept is the CDR3, 42 bases in frame from the first base. Collaborating institutions collected whole blood in K2EDTA tubes following their own protocols. For TCRbeta analysis, collaborators shipped samples as frozen whole blood, isolated PBMCs, or DNA extracted from either of those sample types. Overall results and qualifications from the work: The quantity of clinical and demographic metadata differed by source and by participant and was supplied without curation.

The clonotype was recovered from a human donor with acute or convalescent COVID-19. The donor label of this sample is uncertain. This chain is built from TRBV15 and TRBJ1-2, with the D gene uncertain. What was sequenced was peripheral blood. CDR3 loop: CATSRDRPGYGYTF. The nucleotide sequence reads TGTGCCACCAGCAGAGACCGACCAGGCTATGGCTACACCTTC.